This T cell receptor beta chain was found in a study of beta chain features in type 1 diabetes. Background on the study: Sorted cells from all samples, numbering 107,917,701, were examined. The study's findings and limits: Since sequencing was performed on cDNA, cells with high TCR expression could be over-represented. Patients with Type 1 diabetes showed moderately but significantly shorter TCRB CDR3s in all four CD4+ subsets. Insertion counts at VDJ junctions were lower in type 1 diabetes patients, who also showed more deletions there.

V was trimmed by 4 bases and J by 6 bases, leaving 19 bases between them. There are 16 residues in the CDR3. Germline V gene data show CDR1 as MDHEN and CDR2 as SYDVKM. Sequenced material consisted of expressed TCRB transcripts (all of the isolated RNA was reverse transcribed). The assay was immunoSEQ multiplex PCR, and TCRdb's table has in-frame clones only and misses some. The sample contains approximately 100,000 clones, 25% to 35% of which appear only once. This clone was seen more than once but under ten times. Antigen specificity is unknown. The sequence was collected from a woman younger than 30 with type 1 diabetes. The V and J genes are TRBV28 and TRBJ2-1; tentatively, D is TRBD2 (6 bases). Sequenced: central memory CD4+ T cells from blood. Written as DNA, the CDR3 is TGTGCCAGCAGTTGGGGTATAGGAGGGCCTCCCAATGAGCAGTTCTTC. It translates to CASSWGIGGPPNEQFF.